This is a list of T cell receptor beta chains from one sample in a study of blood T cell repertoires in COVID-19. Profiling relied on immunoSEQ multiplex PCR, and the TCRdb table lists in-frame clones only, not all of them. The repertoire consists of under 150,000 clones, with about 88% occurring once and the leading ten covering less than 2.5%. The specimen was PBMCs or T cells enriched from blood (not recorded which). Receptor source: a woman aged 50 to 60 who had recovered from COVID-19. Each CDR3 is given with its conserved first and last residue. Each record gives: D gene, clone size, V gene, J gene, CDR3 DNA, CDR3 protein. A D gene is named only where the DNA matches it firmly. Expanded clones are given a class, and other clones once, few, many or no size at all.

.	.	TRBV7-2	TRBJ2-1	TGTGCCAGCAGCTCGACAATCCACAATGAGCAGTTCTTC	CASSSTIHNEQFF
.	.	TRBV5-1	TRBJ2-2	TGCGCCAGCAGCTTGCAGAACACCGGGGAGCTGTTTTTT	CASSLQNTGELFF
.	few	TRBV29-1	TRBJ2-1	TGCAGCGTTGAAGTGGGCAGGATAGGGGATGAGCAGTTCTTC	CSVEVGRIGDEQFF
TRBD2	.	TRBV6-2/TRBV6-3	TRBJ2-2	TGTGCCAGCAGTTACCTTGGACTAGCGGGGGGAATCGCGGCCGGGGAGCTGTTTTTT	CASSYLGLAGGIAAGELFF
TRBD1	.	TRBV11-3	TRBJ1-2	TGTGCCAGCAGCCCGGGGGGGACAGGGGCACTTCCTTATGGCTACACCTTC	CASSPGGTGALPYGYTF
TRBD1	.	TRBV6-5	TRBJ1-4	TGTGCCAGCAGTTACTCGGACAGGGCTAATGAAAAACTGTTTTTT	CASSYSDRANEKLFF
.	.	TRBV4-1	TRBJ2-1	TGCGCCAGCAGCCAAGATAAACTGGGGCCGGTCAATGAGCAGTTCTTC	CASSQDKLGPVNEQFF
.	few	TRBV11-2	TRBJ1-1	TGTGCCAGCAGCTTAGAGGTGCGCACTGAAGCTTTCTTT	CASSLEVRTEAFF
TRBD1	.	TRBV19	TRBJ2-7	TGTGCCAGTAGTATGACAGGGGGGGAGTACGAGCAGTACTTC	CASSMTGGEYEQYF
.	.	TRBV6-5	TRBJ1-1	TGTGCCAGCAGGCGGGACCCGAACACTGAAGCTTTCTTT	CASRRDPNTEAFF
.	few	TRBV6-5	TRBJ1-2	TGTGCCAGCAGGAGGGAGCAGGGGACGAACTATGGCTACACCTTC	CASRREQGTNYGYTF
TRBD1	.	TRBV28	TRBJ2-3	TGTGCCAGCAGTCTCGGATCGATAGGGGGCTTCACAGATACGCAGTATTTT	CASSLGSIGGFTDTQYF
TRBD2	.	TRBV7-2	TRBJ2-5	TGTGCCAGCACCCGCTCGGGGGGACCCCAAGAGACCCAGTACTTC	CASTRSGGPQETQYF
.	once	TRBV4-1	TRBJ1-1	TGCGCCAGCAGCCAAGATCAGGCGGGGACCACTGAAGCTTTCTTT	CASSQDQAGTTEAFF
TRBD1	once	TRBV27	TRBJ2-3	TGTGCCAGCAGCGAAGGGGGCTGGAAGACAGATACGCAGTATTTT	CASSEGGWKTDTQYF
TRBD2	once	TRBV7-2	TRBJ2-7	TGTGCCAGCAGCCCGGGACTAGCGGGCGCCGAGCAGTACTTC	CASSPGLAGAEQYF
TRBD1	.	TRBV3-1/TRBV3-2	TRBJ1-6	TGTGCCAGCAGTCGGGACAGCTCCTATAATTCACCCCTCCACTTT	CASSRDSSYNSPLHF
TRBD1	.	TRBV6-5	TRBJ2-7	TGTGCCAGCAGTTACTTCTCAGGGGGCGGCAACGAGCAGTACTTC	CASSYFSGGGNEQYF
.	.	TRBV4-3	TRBJ1-1	TGCGCCAGCAGCCAAGACCCAATGAACACTGAAGCTTTCTTT	CASSQDPMNTEAFF
.	.	TRBV9	TRBJ2-7	TGTGCCAGCAGCCTGGAGACAGGTCGGGAGCAGTACTTC	CASSLETGREQYF
.	once	TRBV10-2	TRBJ2-7	TGCGCCAGCGGTTCTAGTCCCTACGAGCAGTACTTC	CASGSSPYEQYF
TRBD2	.	TRBV10-1	TRBJ2-1	TGCGCCAGCAGTCGGAGCGGGGGGGCTTTTAATGAGCAGTTCTTC	CASSRSGGAFNEQFF
TRBD1	.	TRBV7-9	TRBJ1-2	TGTGCCAGCGGGGGACAGGACGACGATTTCATCTATGGCTACACCTTC	CASGGQDDDFIYGYTF
TRBD1	few	TRBV4-1	TRBJ2-7	TGCGCCAGCAGCCAGAGACAGGGTCCCTACGAGCAGTACTTC	CASSQRQGPYEQYF
.	.	TRBV6-5	TRBJ2-3	TGTGCCAGCAGTTCCGTGTTTCGAGCAACAGATACGCAGTATTTT	CASSSVFRATDTQYF
.	.	TRBV4-1	TRBJ1-2	TGCGCCAGCAGCCAAGATCCAGGGACATATGGCTACACCTTC	CASSQDPGTYGYTF
TRBD1	once	TRBV19	TRBJ2-7	TGTGCCAGTAGCCTGACAGGGATGGGCGAGCAGTACTTC	CASSLTGMGEQYF
.	.	TRBV6-1	TRBJ1-5	TGTGCCAGCAGTGAAGTACAGAATCAGCCCCAGCATTTT	CASSEVQNQPQHF
.	.	TRBV7-8	TRBJ2-1	TGTGCCAGCAGCCCCCGGGAGGGGGCAGTGTATGAGCAGTTCTTC	CASSPREGAVYEQFF
.	.	TRBV29-1	TRBJ1-4	TGCAGCGTTGGGGACACGCTTGAAAAACTGTTTTTT	CSVGDTLEKLFF
.	.	TRBV7-9	TRBJ2-7	TGTGCCAGCAACCACGGCAGGGACGAGCAGTACTTC	CASNHGRDEQYF
TRBD1	.	TRBV7-6	TRBJ2-3	TGTGCCAGCAGCGCGGGGCCCGGGACAGGGGCCACAGATACGCAGTATTTT	CASSAGPGTGATDTQYF
.	.	TRBV4-1	TRBJ2-3	TGCGCCAGCAGCGCGAATAAGGGGACTAGCACAGATACGCAGTATTTT	CASSANKGTSTDTQYF
TRBD1	.	TRBV7-2	TRBJ1-1	TGTGCCAGCAGCTTAGCGCCAGGGGGGAACACTGAAGCTTTCTTT	CASSLAPGGNTEAFF
TRBD1	.	TRBV7-9	TRBJ2-1	TGTGCCAGCAGCTTAGGTAGGGGGCGCGATGAGCAGTTCTTC	CASSLGRGRDEQFF
.	.	TRBV7-9	TRBJ1-2	TGTGCCAGCAGCTCACAGGAGACCGTCTATGGCTACACCTTC	CASSSQETVYGYTF
.	.	TRBV19	TRBJ1-4	TGTGCCAGTAGGCGGGCCTACAGTGGGACTAATGAAAAACTGTTTTTT	CASRRAYSGTNEKLFF
TRBD1	.	TRBV6-1	TRBJ2-7	TGTGCCAGCAGTGACGCGGGGACAGGGGTCTACGAGCAGTACTTC	CASSDAGTGVYEQYF
TRBD2	.	TRBV25-1	TRBJ2-1	TGTGCCAGCACCCCCCCTGCGGGGGGTCCTTCCTACAATGAGCAGTTCTTC	CASTPPAGGPSYNEQFF
TRBD2	.	TRBV2	TRBJ2-5	TGTGCCAGCAGTGACCTTGGACTAGACCAAGAGACCCAGTACTTC	CASSDLGLDQETQYF
TRBD2	.	TRBV5-1	TRBJ2-1	TGCGCCAGCAGACGGAACGTCGGGGGGGGCACCGAATGGACCAATGAGCAGTTCTTC	CASRRNVGGGTEWTNEQFF
TRBD2	.	TRBV11-2	TRBJ2-1	TGTGCCAGCAGCCCAAGGGGGGGACTAGCGGCTTACAATGAGCAGTTCTTC	CASSPRGGLAAYNEQFF
.	.	TRBV5-1	TRBJ1-1	TGCGCCAGCAGCCCCCAGGTGAACACTGAAGCTTTCTTT	CASSPQVNTEAFF
TRBD2	.	TRBV19	TRBJ2-5	TGTGCCAGTAGTATTGGAGCGGGGGGGCAGGAGACCCAGTACTTC	CASSIGAGGQETQYF
.	.	TRBV6-5	TRBJ1-2	TGTGCCAGTTCTGAGGGCCCTAACTATGGCTACACCTTC	CASSEGPNYGYTF
TRBD1	.	TRBV19	TRBJ1-6	TGTGCCAGTAGTATTGGAGTCGCGGACAGGGACAATTCACCCCTCCACTTT	CASSIGVADRDNSPLHF
.	.	TRBV2	TRBJ2-5	TGTGCCAGCCACTACAGGGAACAAGAGACCCAGTACTTC	CASHYREQETQYF
TRBD2	.	TRBV6-5	TRBJ2-7	TGTGCCAGCAGTTTTTTAGCGGGGGAGTACGAGCAGTACTTC	CASSFLAGEYEQYF
TRBD2	.	TRBV15	TRBJ2-3	TGTGCCACCAGCAGGGCGGTTGTCCGGGGGGTTAGGGTGGATACGCAGTATTTT	CATSRAVVRGVRVDTQYF
TRBD1	.	TRBV7-9	TRBJ2-3	TGTGCCAGCAGCCAACGACAGGGGCGATCTAGCACAGATACGCAGTATTTT	CASSQRQGRSSTDTQYF
.	.	TRBV10-2	TRBJ2-7	TGCGCCAGCAGTGAGTCGATGGGACTTAGGAGGGAGCAGTACTTC	CASSESMGLRREQYF
TRBD2	.	TRBV3-1/TRBV3-2	TRBJ2-3	TGTGCCAGCAGCCAGCTAGCGGGAGGCACAGATACGCAGTATTTT	CASSQLAGGTDTQYF
.	.	TRBV4-3	TRBJ2-2	TGCGCCAGCAGCCAAGCGACTCCCCGCCACACCGGGGAGCTGTTTTTT	CASSQATPRHTGELFF
TRBD2	.	TRBV5-1	TRBJ2-3	TGCGCCAGCAGCTTGGGACTAGCGGGGGGGTTGGTCACAGATACGCAGTATTTT	CASSLGLAGGLVTDTQYF
.	.	TRBV12-3/TRBV12-4	TRBJ2-7	TGTGCCAGCAGTTTGACTAACTCCTACGAGCAGTACTTC	CASSLTNSYEQYF
.	.	TRBV27	TRBJ1-1	TGTGCCAGCAGTTTGTTGGGGGCGCAGACTGAAGCTTTCTTT	CASSLLGAQTEAFF
TRBD1	.	TRBV15	TRBJ2-5	TGTGCCACCAGCAGAGATAGGACAGGGTCGGAGACCCAGTACTTC	CATSRDRTGSETQYF